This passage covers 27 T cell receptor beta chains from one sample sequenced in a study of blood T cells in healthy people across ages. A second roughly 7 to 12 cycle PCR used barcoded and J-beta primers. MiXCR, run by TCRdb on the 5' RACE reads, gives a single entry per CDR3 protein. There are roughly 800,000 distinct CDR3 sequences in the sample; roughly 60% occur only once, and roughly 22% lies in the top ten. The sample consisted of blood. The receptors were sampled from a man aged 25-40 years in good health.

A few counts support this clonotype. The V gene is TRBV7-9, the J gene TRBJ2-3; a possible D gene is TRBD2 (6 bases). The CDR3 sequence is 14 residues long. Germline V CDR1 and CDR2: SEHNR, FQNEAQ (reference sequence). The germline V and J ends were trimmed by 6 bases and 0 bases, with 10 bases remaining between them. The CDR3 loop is CASSGGRSTDTQYF. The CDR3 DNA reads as TGTGCCAGCAGTGGGGGGAGGAGCACAGATACGCAGTATTTT.

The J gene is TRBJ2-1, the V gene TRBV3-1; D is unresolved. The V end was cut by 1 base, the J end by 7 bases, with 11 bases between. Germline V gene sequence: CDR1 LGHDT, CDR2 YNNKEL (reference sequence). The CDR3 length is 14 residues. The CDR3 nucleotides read TGTGCCAGCAGCCAAGTCCGTGGTCGGAATGAGCAGTTCTTC. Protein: CASSQVRGRNEQFF.

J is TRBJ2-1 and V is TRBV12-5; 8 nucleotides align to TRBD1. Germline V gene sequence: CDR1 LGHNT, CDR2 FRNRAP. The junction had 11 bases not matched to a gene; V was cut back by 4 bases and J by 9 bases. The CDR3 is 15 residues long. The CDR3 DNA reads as TGTGCTAGTGGTTGGGCTCGCTCAGGGGGCAGTGAGCAGTTCTTC. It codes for CASGWARSGGSEQFF.

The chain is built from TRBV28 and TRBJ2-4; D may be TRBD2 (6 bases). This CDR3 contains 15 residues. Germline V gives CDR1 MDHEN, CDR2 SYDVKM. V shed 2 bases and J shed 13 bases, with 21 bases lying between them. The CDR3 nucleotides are TGTGCCAGCAGTTTAGAGCGAGGACTACCGTTTATGCAGTACTTC. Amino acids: CASSLERGLPFMQYF.

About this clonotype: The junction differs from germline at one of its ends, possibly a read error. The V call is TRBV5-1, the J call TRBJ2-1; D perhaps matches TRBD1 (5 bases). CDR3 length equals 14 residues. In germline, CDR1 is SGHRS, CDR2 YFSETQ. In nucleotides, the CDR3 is TGCGCCAGCAGCTCTCAGGGTCGTGGGCCTGAGCGGTTCTTC. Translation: CASSSQGRGPERFF.

The DNA for the CDR3 is TGCAGCCAGCTGTACTACAATGAGCAGTACTTC. Protein product: CSQLYYNEQYF. The gene calls are TRBV29-1 and TRBJ2-1; D is unresolved. The J call is in doubt because the DNA end fits TRBJ2-7 better. From germline, CDR1 is SQVTM and CDR2 ANQGSEA. CDR3 length: 11 amino acids.

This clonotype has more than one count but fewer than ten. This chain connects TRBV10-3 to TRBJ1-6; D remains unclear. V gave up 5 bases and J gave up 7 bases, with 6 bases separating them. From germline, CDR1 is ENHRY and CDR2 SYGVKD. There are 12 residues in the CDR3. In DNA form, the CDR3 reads TGTGCCATCAGTTCAGAGAATTCACCCCTCCACTTT. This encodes CAISSENSPLHF.

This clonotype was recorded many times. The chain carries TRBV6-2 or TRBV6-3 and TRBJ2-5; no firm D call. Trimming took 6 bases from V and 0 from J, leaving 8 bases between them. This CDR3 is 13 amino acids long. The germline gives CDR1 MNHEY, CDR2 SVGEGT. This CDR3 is CASRGSNQETQYF. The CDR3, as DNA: TGTGCCAGCAGGGGGTCGAACCAAGAGACCCAGTACTTC.

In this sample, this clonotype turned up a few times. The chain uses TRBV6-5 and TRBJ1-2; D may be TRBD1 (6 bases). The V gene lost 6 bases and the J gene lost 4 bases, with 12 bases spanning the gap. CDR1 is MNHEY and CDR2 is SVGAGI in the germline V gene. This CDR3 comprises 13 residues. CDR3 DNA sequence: TGTGCCAGCAGGGCCGGGACACGCTATGGCTACACCTTC. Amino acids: CASRAGTRYGYTF.

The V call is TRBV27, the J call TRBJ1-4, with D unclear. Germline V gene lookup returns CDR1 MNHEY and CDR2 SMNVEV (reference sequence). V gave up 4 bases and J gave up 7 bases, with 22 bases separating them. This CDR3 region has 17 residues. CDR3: CASSSSANWPRTEKLFF. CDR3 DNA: TGTGCCAGCAGTTCCAGTGCTAACTGGCCCCGAACTGAAAAACTGTTTTTT.

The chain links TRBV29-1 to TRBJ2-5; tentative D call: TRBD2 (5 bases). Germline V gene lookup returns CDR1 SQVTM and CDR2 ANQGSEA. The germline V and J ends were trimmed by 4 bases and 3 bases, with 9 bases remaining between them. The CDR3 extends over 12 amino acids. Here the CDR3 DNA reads TGCAGCGTTGTCCCCGGGGAAGAGACCCAGTACTTC. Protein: CSVVPGEETQYF.

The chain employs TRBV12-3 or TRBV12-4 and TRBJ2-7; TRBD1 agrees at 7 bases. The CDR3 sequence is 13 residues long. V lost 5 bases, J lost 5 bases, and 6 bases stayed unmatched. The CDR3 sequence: CASSATGSNEQYF. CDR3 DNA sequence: TGTGCCAGCAGTGCGACAGGGTCCAACGAGCAGTACTTC.

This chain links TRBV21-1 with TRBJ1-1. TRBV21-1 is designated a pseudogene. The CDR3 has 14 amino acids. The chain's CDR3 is CASSRLRRTEMAFF. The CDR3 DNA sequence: TGTGCCAGCAGCAGACTGAGACGGACTGAGATGGCTTTCTTT.

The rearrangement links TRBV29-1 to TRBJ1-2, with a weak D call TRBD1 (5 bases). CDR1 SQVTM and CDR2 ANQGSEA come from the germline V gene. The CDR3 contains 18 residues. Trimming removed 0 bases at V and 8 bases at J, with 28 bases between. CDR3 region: CSVEDLRGPDWLGGGYTF. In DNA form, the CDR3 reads TGCAGCGTTGAAGATTTAAGAGGGCCAGATTGGCTGGGGGGAGGCTACACCTTC. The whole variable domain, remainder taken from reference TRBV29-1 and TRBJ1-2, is SAVISQKPSRDICQRGTSLTIQCQVDSQVTMMFWYRQQPGQSLTLIATANQGSEATYESGFVIDKFPISRPNLTFSTLTVSNMSPEDSSIYLCSVEDLRGPDWLGGGYTFGSGTRLTVV.

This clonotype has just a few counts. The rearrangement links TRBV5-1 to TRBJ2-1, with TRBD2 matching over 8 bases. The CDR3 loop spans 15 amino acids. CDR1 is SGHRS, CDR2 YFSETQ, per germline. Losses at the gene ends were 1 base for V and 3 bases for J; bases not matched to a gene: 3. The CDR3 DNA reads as TGCGCCAGCAGCTTGATGGGACTAGACTACAATGAGCAGTTCTTC. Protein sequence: CASSLMGLDYNEQFF.

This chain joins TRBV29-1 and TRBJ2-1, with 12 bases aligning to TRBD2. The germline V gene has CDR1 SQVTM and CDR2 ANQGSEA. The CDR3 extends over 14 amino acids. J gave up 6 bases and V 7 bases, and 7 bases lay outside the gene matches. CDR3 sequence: CSAELAGGGNEQFF. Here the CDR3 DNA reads TGCAGCGCCGAACTAGCGGGGGGAGGCAATGAGCAGTTCTTC.

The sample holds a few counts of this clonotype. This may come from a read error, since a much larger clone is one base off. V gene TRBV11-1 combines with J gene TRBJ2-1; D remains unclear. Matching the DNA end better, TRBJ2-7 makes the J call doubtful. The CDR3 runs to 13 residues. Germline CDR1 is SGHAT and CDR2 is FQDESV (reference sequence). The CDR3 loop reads CASSLATYNEQYF. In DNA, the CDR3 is TGTGCCAGCAGCTTAGCGACGTACAATGAGCAGTACTTC.

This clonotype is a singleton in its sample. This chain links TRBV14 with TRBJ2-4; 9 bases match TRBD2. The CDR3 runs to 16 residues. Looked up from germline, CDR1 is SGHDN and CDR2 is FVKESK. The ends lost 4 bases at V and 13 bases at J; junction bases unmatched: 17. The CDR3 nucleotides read TGTGCCAGCAGCCCCCCTTTTAGCGGGAGTCCTCGGGAGCAGTACTTC. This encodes CASSPPFSGSPREQYF. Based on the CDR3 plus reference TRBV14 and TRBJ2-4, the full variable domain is EAGVTQFPSHSVIEKGQTVTLRCDPISGHDNLYWYRRVMGKEIKFLLHFVKESKQDESGMPNNRFLAERTGGTYSTLKVQPAELEDSGVYFCASSPPFSGSPREQYFGAGTRLSVL.

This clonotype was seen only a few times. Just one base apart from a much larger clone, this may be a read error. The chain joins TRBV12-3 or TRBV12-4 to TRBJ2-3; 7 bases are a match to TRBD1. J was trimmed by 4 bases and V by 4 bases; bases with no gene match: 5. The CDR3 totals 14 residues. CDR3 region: CASSCRGTADTQYF. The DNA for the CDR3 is TGTGCCAGCAGTTGCAGGGGGACCGCAGATACGCAGTATTTT.

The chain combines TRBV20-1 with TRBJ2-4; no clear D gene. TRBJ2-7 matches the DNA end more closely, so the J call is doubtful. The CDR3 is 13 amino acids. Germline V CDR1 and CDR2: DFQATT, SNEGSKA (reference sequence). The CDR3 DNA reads TGCAGTGCGAGTCCCCAGAGGAGCTACGAGCAGTACTTC. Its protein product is CSASPQRSYEQYF.

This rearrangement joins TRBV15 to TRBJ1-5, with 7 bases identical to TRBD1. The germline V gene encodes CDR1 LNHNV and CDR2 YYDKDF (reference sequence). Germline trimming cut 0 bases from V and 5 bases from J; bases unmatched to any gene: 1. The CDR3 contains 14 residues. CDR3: CATSRDDRDQPQHF. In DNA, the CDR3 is TGTGCCACCAGCAGAGACGACAGGGATCAGCCCCAGCATTTT.

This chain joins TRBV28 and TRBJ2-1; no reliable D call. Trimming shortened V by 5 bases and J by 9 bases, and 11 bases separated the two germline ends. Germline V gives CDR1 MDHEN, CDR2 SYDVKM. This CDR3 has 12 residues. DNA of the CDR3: TGTGCCAGCAGTCCGAAGAGTGGTGAGCAGTTCTTC. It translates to CASSPKSGEQFF.

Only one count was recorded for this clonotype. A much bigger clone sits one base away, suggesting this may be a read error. The CDR3 here is CSATGRSSYEQYF. CDR3 DNA: TGCAGTGCCACAGGCAGGAGCTCCTACGAGCAGTACTTC. The chain combines TRBV20-1 with TRBJ2-7; D possibly corresponds to TRBD1 (5 bases). The V gene lost 6 bases and the J gene lost 0 bases, with 12 bases spanning the gap. The germline V gene encodes CDR1 DFQATT and CDR2 SNEGSKA (reference sequence). This CDR3 comprises 13 residues.

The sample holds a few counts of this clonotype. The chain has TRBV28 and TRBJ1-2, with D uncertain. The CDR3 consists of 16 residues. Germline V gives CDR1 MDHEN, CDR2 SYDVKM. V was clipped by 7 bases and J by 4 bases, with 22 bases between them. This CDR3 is CASTPAGGGLGYGYTF. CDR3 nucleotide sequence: TGTGCCAGCACACCCGCGGGAGGAGGGCTGGGCTATGGCTACACCTTC.

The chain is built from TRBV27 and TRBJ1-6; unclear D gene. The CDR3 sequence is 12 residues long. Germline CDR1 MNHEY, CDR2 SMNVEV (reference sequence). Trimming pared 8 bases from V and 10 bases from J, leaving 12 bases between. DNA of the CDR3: TGTGCCAGCGGATCGGGTATCTCACCCCTCCACTTT. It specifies CASGSGISPLHF.

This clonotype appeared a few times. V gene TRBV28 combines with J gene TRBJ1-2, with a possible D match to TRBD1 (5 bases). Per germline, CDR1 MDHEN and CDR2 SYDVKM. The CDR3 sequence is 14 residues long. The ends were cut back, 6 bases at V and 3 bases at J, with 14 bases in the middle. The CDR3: CASSPGRNDYGYTF. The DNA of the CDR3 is TGTGCCAGCAGCCCAGGGAGGAATGACTATGGCTACACCTTC.

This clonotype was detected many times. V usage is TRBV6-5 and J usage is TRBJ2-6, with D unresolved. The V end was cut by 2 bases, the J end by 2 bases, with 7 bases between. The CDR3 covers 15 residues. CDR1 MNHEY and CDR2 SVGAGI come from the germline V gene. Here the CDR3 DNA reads TGTGCCAGCAGTTACGCTGTAACTGGGGCCAACGTCCTGACTTTC. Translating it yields CASSYAVTGANVLTF.